Listed here are 8 T cell receptor beta chains from one sample, sequenced in a study of T cells after yellow fever vaccination. MiXCR, run by TCRdb on the 5' RACE reads, gives a single entry per CDR3 protein. The sample includes about 580,000 distinct CDR3 sequences, around a sixth of them seen just once. The sample here was PBMCs, taken 5 days after the first yellow fever vaccination. Receptors originate from a man between 18 and 35 years old who received the YFV17D yellow fever vaccine.

This clonotype turned up a few times. V gene TRBV10-3 combines with J gene TRBJ2-3; D gene unclear. V gave up 7 bases and J gave up 2 bases, with 10 bases separating them. CDR1 ENHRY and CDR2 SYGVKD come from the germline V gene. This CDR3 is built from 13 residues. The CDR3 protein is CAIKSGSTDTQYF. DNA for the CDR3: TGTGCCATCAAATCTGGGTCCACAGATACGCAGTATTTT.

The CDR3 region is CASSQVKDRGRSPLHF. DNA of the CDR3: TGTGCCAGCAGCCAAGTAAAGGACAGGGGGCGTTCACCCCTCCACTTT. The rearrangement links TRBV4-2 to TRBJ1-6, with 11 bases aligning to TRBD1. CDR1 is LGHNA and CDR2 is YNFKEQ in the germline V gene. The junction had 5 bases not matched to a gene; V was cut back by 1 base and J by 9 bases. The CDR3 consists of 16 residues.

There are a few counts of this clonotype. The V call is TRBV5-1, the J call TRBJ2-7, with 11 positions matching TRBD1. Germline V gene data show CDR1 as SGHRS and CDR2 as YFSETQ. V shed 0 bases and J 5 bases; nucleotides not matched to a gene: 4. There are 15 residues in the CDR3. The CDR3, as DNA: TGCGCCAGCAGCTTGGAAGGACAGGGGGCGGACGAGCAGTACGTC. It is translated as CASSLEGQGADEQYV.

This clonotype showed up many times. This chain joins TRBV15 and TRBJ2-1; D assignment may be TRBD1 or TRBD2 (5 bases each). V lost 6 bases, J lost 4 bases, and 7 bases lay in between. In germline, CDR1 is LNHNV, CDR2 YYDKDF (reference sequence). This CDR3 has 12 residues. The CDR3 region is CATSEGYNEQFF. CDR3 nucleotides: TGTGCCACCAGTGAGGGGTACAATGAGCAGTTCTTC.

The table lists this clonotype with a few counts. The rearrangement links TRBV12-5 to TRBJ2-2; D remains unclear. The CDR3 totals 13 residues. V gave up 4 bases and J gave up 6 bases, with 9 bases separating them. Germline V lookup: CDR1 LGHNT, CDR2 FRNRAP. CDR3 coding DNA: TGTGCTAGTGGTTGGTTAAGCGCCGGGGAGCTGTTTTTT. Translating it yields CASGWLSAGELFF.

Only a few counts were recorded for this clonotype. The chain uses TRBV9 and TRBJ2-7; tentative D call: TRBD2 (5 bases). Trimming cost V 3 bases and J 2 bases, with 15 bases left between them. Looked up from germline, CDR1 is SGDLS and CDR2 is YYNGEE. The CDR3 length is 15 residues. Written as DNA, the CDR3 is TGTGCCAGCAGCGCCACCGCGGGCGGACCCTACGAGCAGTACTTC. This sequence encodes CASSATAGGPYEQYF.

This clonotype turned up a few times. V and J are TRBV5-1 and TRBJ1-1; D is ambiguous. This CDR3 contains 14 residues. V shed 4 bases and J shed 1 base, with 11 bases lying between them. Per the germline V gene, CDR1 is SGHRS and CDR2 is YFSETQ. The DNA for the CDR3 is TGCGCCAGCAGCACACAAGAAGGGAACACTGAAGCTTTCTTT. Its translation: CASSTQEGNTEAFF.

This clonotype was found a few times. This chain links TRBV6-6 with TRBJ2-1, with D possibly being TRBD2 (5 bases). Germline V gives CDR1 MNHNY, CDR2 SVGAGI (reference sequence). The V gene lost 6 bases and the J gene lost 10 bases, with 13 bases spanning the gap. CDR3 length equals 12 residues. The CDR3 here is CASRTGRVEQFF. CDR3 bases: TGTGCCAGCAGAACGGGGAGAGTAGAGCAGTTCTTC.